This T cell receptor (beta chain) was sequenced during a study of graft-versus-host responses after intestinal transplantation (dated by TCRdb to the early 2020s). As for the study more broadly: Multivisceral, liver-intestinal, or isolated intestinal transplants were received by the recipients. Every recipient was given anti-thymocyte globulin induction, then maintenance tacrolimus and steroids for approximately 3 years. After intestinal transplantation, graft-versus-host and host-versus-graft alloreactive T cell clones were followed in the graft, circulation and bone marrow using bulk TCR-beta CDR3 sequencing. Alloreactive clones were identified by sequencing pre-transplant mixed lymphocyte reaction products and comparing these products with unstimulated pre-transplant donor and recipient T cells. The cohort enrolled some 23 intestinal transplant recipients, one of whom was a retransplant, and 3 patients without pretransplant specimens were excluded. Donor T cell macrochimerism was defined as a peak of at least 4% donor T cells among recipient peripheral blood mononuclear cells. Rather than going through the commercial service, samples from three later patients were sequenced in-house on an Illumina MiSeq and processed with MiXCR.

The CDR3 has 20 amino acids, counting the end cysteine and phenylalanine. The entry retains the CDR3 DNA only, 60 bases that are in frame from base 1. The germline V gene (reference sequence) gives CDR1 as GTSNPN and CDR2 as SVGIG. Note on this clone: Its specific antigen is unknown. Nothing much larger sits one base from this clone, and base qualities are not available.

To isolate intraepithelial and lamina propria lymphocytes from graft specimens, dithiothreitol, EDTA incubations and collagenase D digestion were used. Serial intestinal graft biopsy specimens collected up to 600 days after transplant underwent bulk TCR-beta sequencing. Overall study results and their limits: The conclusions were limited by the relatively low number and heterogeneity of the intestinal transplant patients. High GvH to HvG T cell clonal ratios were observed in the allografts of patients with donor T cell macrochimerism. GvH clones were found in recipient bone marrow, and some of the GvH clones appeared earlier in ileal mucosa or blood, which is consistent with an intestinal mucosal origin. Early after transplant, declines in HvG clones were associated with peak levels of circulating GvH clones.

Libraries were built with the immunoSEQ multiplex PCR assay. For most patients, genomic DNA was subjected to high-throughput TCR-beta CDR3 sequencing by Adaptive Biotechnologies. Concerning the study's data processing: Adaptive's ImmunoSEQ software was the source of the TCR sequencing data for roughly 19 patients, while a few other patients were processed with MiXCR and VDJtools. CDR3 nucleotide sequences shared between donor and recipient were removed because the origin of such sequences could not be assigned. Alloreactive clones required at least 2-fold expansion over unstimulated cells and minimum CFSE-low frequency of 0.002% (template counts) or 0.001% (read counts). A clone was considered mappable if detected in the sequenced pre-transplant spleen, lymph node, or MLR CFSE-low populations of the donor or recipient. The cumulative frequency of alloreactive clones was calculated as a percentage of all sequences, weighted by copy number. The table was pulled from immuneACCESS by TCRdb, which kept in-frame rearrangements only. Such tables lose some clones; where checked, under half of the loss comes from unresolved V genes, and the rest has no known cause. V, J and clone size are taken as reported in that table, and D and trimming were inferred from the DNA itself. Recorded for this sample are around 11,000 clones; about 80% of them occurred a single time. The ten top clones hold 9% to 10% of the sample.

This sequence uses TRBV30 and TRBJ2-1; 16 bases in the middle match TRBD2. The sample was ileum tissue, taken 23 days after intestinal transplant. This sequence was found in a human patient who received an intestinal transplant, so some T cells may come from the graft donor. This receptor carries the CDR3 CAYHPGLAGGLRSSYNEQFF. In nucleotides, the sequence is TGTGCTTATCACCCGGGACTAGCGGGAGGGCTCAGGAGCTCCTACAATGAGCAGTTCTTC.